The next 28 T cell receptor beta chains were all read from a single sample in a study of blood T cells in healthy people across ages. Primed by a sample-barcoded 5' primer and a J-beta primer mix, a second PCR proceeded for about 6 to 11 cycles. TCRdb used MiXCR to reprocess the 5' RACE reads, holding one entry per CDR3 protein. In the table there are approximately 780,000 distinct CDR3 sequences, roughly 24% of which are singletons. The data also belong to a second study, concerning T cells of mothers and their children.

The sequenced sample consisted of blood. These receptors were collected from a boy aged 5 to 17 in good health.

Of note for this clonotype: One end of the junction fails to match germline, which may point to a read error. The chain couples TRBV7-9 to TRBJ1-6, with 7 bases matching TRBD1. The CDR3 runs to 14 residues. Germline V CDR1 and CDR2: SEHNR, FQNEAQ (reference sequence). In DNA form, the CDR3 reads TGTGCTAGCAAGTCAGGGGGGATGCATTCACCCCTCCACTTT. Amino acids: CASKSGGMHSPLHF.

This clonotype was detected a few times. The chain recombines TRBV18 with TRBJ2-4; D is ambiguous. Germline CDR1 reads KGHSH; CDR2 reads LQKENI. The V end lost 2 bases, the J end lost 3 bases, and 11 bases lay between the germline ends. CDR3 size: 15 residues. DNA for the CDR3: TGTGCCAGCTCACCAGAGCCAATGGGCAAAAACATTCAGTACTTC. It yields the protein CASSPEPMGKNIQYF. The complete variable domain, with remaining parts taken from reference TRBV18 and TRBJ2-4, reads NAGVMQNPRHLVRRRGQEARLRCSPMKGHSHVYWYRQLPEEGLKFMVYLQKENIIDESGMPKERFSAEFPKEGPSILRIQQVVRGDSAAYFCASSPEPMGKNIQYFGAGTRLSVL.

This clonotype was seen a few times. The rearrangement links TRBV12-3 or TRBV12-4 to TRBJ2-5, with 11 bases identical to TRBD2. The ends lost 6 bases at V and 1 base at J; junction bases unmatched: 4. This CDR3 contains 15 residues. The CDR3 is CASSIAGGIQETQYF. Here the CDR3 DNA reads TGTGCCAGCAGCATAGCGGGGGGGATCCAAGAGACCCAGTACTTC.

Comments on this clonotype: A read error may account for a junction end that differs from germline. V is TRBV14 and J is TRBJ2-5; D ambiguous. Germline V gene data show CDR1 as SGHDN and CDR2 as FVKESK. The CDR3 has 15 amino acids. For the CDR3, the DNA is TGTGCCAGCGGCCAGGCCCTAGGGTTCAAAGCGACCCAGTACTTC. This codes for CASGQALGFKATQYF.

In this sample, this clonotype turned up a few times. This sequence joins TRBV7-9 and TRBJ1-4, with D unclear. CDR1 SEHNR and CDR2 FQNEAQ come from the germline V gene (reference sequence). The V end was cut by 5 bases, the J end by 6 bases, with 13 bases between. The CDR3 sequence is 14 residues long. Written as DNA, the CDR3 is TGTGCCAGCAGCCGTTGGGAGGGCGATGAAAAACTGTTTTTT. Its protein product is CASSRWEGDEKLFF.

This sequence joins TRBV9 and TRBJ2-1; D is possibly TRBD2 (5 bases). The germline V gene has CDR1 SGDLS and CDR2 YYNGEE. The length of the CDR3 is 20 residues. Trimming left V 0 bases short and J 0 bases short, with 22 bases between. CDR3 region: CASSVATETGSPYSYNEQFF. DNA for the CDR3: TGTGCCAGCAGCGTAGCTACGGAGACGGGGAGTCCTTACTCCTACAATGAGCAGTTCTTC.

The rearrangement links TRBV10-2 to TRBJ2-5; D may match TRBD1 or TRBD2 (5 bases each). CDR3 length: 12 residues. The germline V gene encodes CDR1 WSHSY and CDR2 SAAADI. V dropped 6 bases and J dropped 4 bases, with 9 bases sitting between them. The CDR3 nucleotides read TGCGCCAGCAGGCCAGGGAGAGAGACCCAGTACTTC. It specifies CASRPGRETQYF.

This clonotype was counted a few times. The V gene is TRBV27, the J gene TRBJ1-6, with TRBD1 identical over 7 bases. Germline-derived CDR1 and CDR2 are MNHEY and SMNVEV (reference sequence). The length of the CDR3 is 17 residues. The junction had 17 bases not matched to a gene; V was cut back by 5 bases and J by 10 bases. In DNA, the CDR3 is TGTGCCAGCAGTCCTTGGGTTCGCAGGGGGACTAGGTCACCCCTCCACTTT. It yields the protein CASSPWVRRGTRSPLHF.

The rearrangement links TRBV13 to TRBJ1-6; D not certain. The CDR3 loop spans 16 amino acids. Looked up from germline, CDR1 is PRHDT and CDR2 is FYEKMQ (reference sequence). Deletions cut 0 bases from V and 10 bases from J, with 16 bases between. The chain's CDR3 is CASSLGLGGDTSPLHF. The CDR3 region has the DNA TGTGCCAGCAGCTTAGGCCTTGGCGGGGATACGTCACCCCTCCACTTT.

The chain links TRBV29-1 to TRBJ2-1; 7 nucleotides align to TRBD1. V lost 0 bases to trimming and J lost 2 bases; unmatched junction nucleotides: 4. The CDR3 has 15 amino acids. Germline V lookup: CDR1 SQVTM, CDR2 ANQGSEA. Here the CDR3 DNA reads TGCAGCGTTGAAGACGGGACAGTACCCTACAATGAGCAGTTCTTC. Residues: CSVEDGTVPYNEQFF.

This clonotype occurred a few times. V gene TRBV7-8 combines with J gene TRBJ2-5; tentative D call: TRBD2 (5 bases). The germline V gene has CDR1 SGHVS and CDR2 FQNEAQ. CDR3 length: 15 amino acids. The germline V and J ends were trimmed by 3 bases and 5 bases, with 16 bases remaining between them. CDR3 amino acids: CASSFRTRKLETQYF. The CDR3 nucleotides are TGTGCCAGCAGCTTTCGCACTAGGAAGTTGGAGACCCAGTACTTC.

This clonotype was found many times. The CDR3 DNA is TGCGCCAGCAGCCTTCCGATGACGGATACGCAGTATTTT. Protein product: CASSLPMTDTQYF. The chain combines TRBV5-1 with TRBJ2-3, with D hard to call. Germline-derived CDR1 and CDR2 are SGHRS and YFSETQ. Trimming pared 4 bases from V and 6 bases from J, leaving 12 bases between. The CDR3 spans 13 residues. Filled out from reference TRBV5-1 and TRBJ2-3, the complete variable domain reads KAGVTQTPRYLIKTRGQQVTLSCSPISGHRSVSWYQQTPGQGLQFLFEYFSETQRNKGNFPGRFSGRQFSNSRSEMNVSTLELGDSALYLCASSLPMTDTQYFGPGTRLTVL.

CDR3 DNA sequence: TGTGCCAGCACCTCCGGCGGGAGGGGCACTGAAGCTTTCTTT. This gives the protein CASTSGGRGTEAFF. This rearrangement joins TRBV27 to TRBJ1-1; maybe TRBD1 (5 bases). Germline values: CDR1 MNHEY, CDR2 SMNVEV (reference sequence). The CDR3 is 14 residues long. V was pared by 7 bases and J by 4 bases, with 16 bases between.

This clonotype appeared a single time. The rearrangement uses TRBV3-1 and TRBJ1-1; possible D gene TRBD1, 6 bases. Trimming took off 3 bases at V and 8 bases at J, with 19 bases between the two ends. Germline V gene sequence: CDR1 LGHDT, CDR2 YNNKEL (reference sequence). The CDR3 totals 15 residues. As DNA, the CDR3 is TGTGCCAGCAGCCAGGGGGCCGTTTCGGTCGGAGAAGCTTTCTTT. This codes for CASSQGAVSVGEAFF.

This clonotype was picked up many times. Germline is not matched at one junction end, which may reflect a read error. The chain has TRBV5-1 and TRBJ2-7; 7 bases align to TRBD1. The CDR3 loop spans 13 amino acids. CDR1 is SGHRS and CDR2 is YFSETQ in the germline V gene. DNA of the CDR3: TGTGCCAGCAGTCCGGGACAGACCTACGAGCAGTACTTC. It translates to CASSPGQTYEQYF.

This clonotype was seen only a few times. The chain recombines TRBV27 with TRBJ1-2; D is unresolved. The germline CDR1 and CDR2 sequences are MNHEY and SMNVEV (reference sequence). The CDR3 is 13 residues long. With 3 bases removed from V and 6 bases from J, the gap between germline ends came to 11 bases. CDR3 protein: CASSFRGWNGYTF. CDR3 coding DNA: TGTGCCAGCAGTTTTCGGGGTTGGAATGGCTACACCTTC.

The V and J genes are TRBV2 and TRBJ1-5, with no clear D. The germline V gene has CDR1 SNHLY and CDR2 FYNNEI. V lost 2 bases and J lost 16, with 12 bases in between. CDR3 length equals 11 residues. The CDR3 coding sequence is TGTGCCAGCAGTGAAAGCGGATTGAAACATTTT. This gives the protein CASSESGLKHF.

Only a few counts were recorded for this clonotype. The V and J genes are TRBV6-1 and TRBJ2-2; 8 bases match TRBD1. The ends lost 7 bases at V and 1 base at J; junction bases unmatched: 8. CDR1 is MNHNS and CDR2 is SASEGT in the germline V gene. This CDR3 is 16 amino acids long. CDR3 sequence reads: CASKNAGTGNTGELFF. CDR3 coding DNA: TGTGCCAGCAAAAACGCCGGGACAGGGAACACCGGGGAGCTGTTTTTT.

This sequence joins TRBV4-1 and TRBJ2-7; perhaps D is TRBD1 or TRBD2 (6 bases each). The CDR3 length is 16 residues. V was trimmed by 1 base and J by 3 bases, leaving 16 bases between them. Per the germline V gene, CDR1 is MGHRA and CDR2 is YSYEKL. CDR3 nucleotides: TGCGCCAGCAGCCAAGTTGTAGGGGGGCCGGGCTACGAGCAGTACTTC. This sequence encodes CASSQVVGGPGYEQYF.

This clonotype was observed a handful of times. The J gene is TRBJ2-5, the V gene TRBV29-1, with D perhaps matching TRBD1 (6 bases). CDR1 and CDR2 from the germline V gene are SQVTM and ANQGSEA. This CDR3 has 13 residues. Here the CDR3 reads CSEQGTEFYQQYF. The CDR3 DNA is TGCAGTGAGCAGGGGACGGAGTTCTACCAGCAGTACTTC.

This chain uses TRBV12-3 or TRBV12-4 with TRBJ1-2; D call uncertain. This CDR3 has 14 amino acids. V lost 6 bases and J lost 8, with 19 bases in between. In DNA form, the CDR3 reads TGTGCCAGCAGATCCACGGGTCTCCCGTCCGGCTACACCTTC. Protein product: CASRSTGLPSGYTF.

The rearrangement joins TRBV27 to TRBJ2-4; the D is unclear. This CDR3 is 17 amino acids long. Per the germline V gene, CDR1 is MNHEY and CDR2 is SMNVEV (reference sequence). V was shortened by 0 bases and J by 2 bases, with 14 bases between the two germline ends. The CDR3 DNA reads TGTGCCAGCAGTTTATCTAGTTCTCTGTACACCAAAAACATTCAGTACTTC. It codes for CASSLSSSLYTKNIQYF.

The chain has TRBV7-8 and TRBJ1-2; D is undetermined. From germline, CDR1 is SGHVS and CDR2 FQNEAQ. The V and J ends lost 3 bases and 4 bases respectively, with 12 bases between them. The CDR3 extends over 14 amino acids. CDR3 nucleotide sequence: TGTGCCAGCAGCTTTTGGAAGAATTCCTATGGCTACACCTTC. Its translation: CASSFWKNSYGYTF. Full variable domain (remainder filled in from reference TRBV7-8 and TRBJ1-2): GAGVSQSPRYKVAKRGQDVALRCDPISGHVSLFWYQQALGQGPEFLTYFQNEAQLDKSGLPSDRFFAERPEGSVSTLKIQRTQQEDSAVYLCASSFWKNSYGYTFGSGTRLTVV.

The chain links TRBV29-1 to TRBJ1-6; 7 bases align to TRBD1. Germline V CDR1 and CDR2: SQVTM, ANQGSEA. The CDR3 spans 13 residues. V was clipped by 7 bases and J by 6 bases; unmatched bases: 6. The CDR3 reads CSARQGPNSPLHF. CDR3 bases: TGCAGCGCAAGACAGGGACCTAATTCACCCCTCCACTTT. Full variable domain (remainder filled in from reference TRBV29-1 and TRBJ1-6): SAVISQKPSRDICQRGTSLTIQCQVDSQVTMMFWYRQQPGQSLTLIATANQGSEATYESGFVIDKFPISRPNLTFSTLTVSNMSPEDSSIYLCSARQGPNSPLHFGNGTRLTVT.

The chain is built from TRBV2 and TRBJ2-3; TRBD2 agrees at 10 bases. This CDR3 spans 16 amino acids. Germline values: CDR1 SNHLY, CDR2 FYNNEI. V dropped 7 bases and J dropped 3; count of bases not matched to a gene: 10. The CDR3 sequence: CASKSGGAGMTDTQYF. The DNA of the CDR3 is TGTGCCAGCAAAAGCGGGGGGGCCGGAATGACAGATACGCAGTATTTT.

The CDR3 sequence: CSARRAKGASYEQYF. CDR3 DNA: TGCAGTGCTAGAAGAGCAAAGGGGGCCTCCTACGAGCAGTACTTC. This rearrangement joins TRBV20-1 to TRBJ2-7, with 7 bases lining up with TRBD1. Germline CDR1 and CDR2: DFQATT and SNEGSKA (reference sequence). The CDR3 is 15 amino acids. Losses at the gene ends were 2 bases for V and 0 bases for J; bases not matched to a gene: 7.

The chain couples TRBV12-3 or TRBV12-4 to TRBJ2-5; 7 nucleotides line up with TRBD1. The ends lost 2 bases at V and 6 bases at J; junction bases unmatched: 6. The CDR3 is 14 residues long. CDR3 sequence reads: CASSLRQGKKTQYF. Written as DNA, the CDR3 is TGTGCCAGCAGTTTACGACAGGGTAAAAAGACCCAGTACTTC.

This clonotype showed up just once. The rearrangement joins TRBV15 to TRBJ2-7; maybe TRBD1 (6 bases). Looked up from germline, CDR1 is LNHNV and CDR2 is YYDKDF (reference sequence). CDR3 length: 16 amino acids. The V gene lost 0 bases and the J gene lost 0 bases, with 12 bases spanning the gap. The CDR3 here is CATSRDLGTPSYEQYF. For the CDR3, the DNA is TGTGCCACCAGCAGAGATCTGGGGACACCCTCCTACGAGCAGTACTTC.